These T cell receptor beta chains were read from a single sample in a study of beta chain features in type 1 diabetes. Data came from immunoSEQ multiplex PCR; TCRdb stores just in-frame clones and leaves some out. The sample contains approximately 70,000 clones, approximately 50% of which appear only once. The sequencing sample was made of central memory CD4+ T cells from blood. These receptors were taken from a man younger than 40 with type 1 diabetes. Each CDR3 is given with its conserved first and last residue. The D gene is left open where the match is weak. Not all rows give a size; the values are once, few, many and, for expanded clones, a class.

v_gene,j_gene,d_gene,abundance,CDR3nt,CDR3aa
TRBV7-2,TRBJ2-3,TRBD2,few,TGTGCCAGCAGCCACCTAGCGGGGGGCGAAGAAAACACAGATACGCAGTATTTT,CASSHLAGGEENTDTQYF
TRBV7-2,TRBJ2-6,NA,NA,TGTGCCAGCAGCTTAGTTGGGGCCAGCTCTGGGGCCAACGTCCTGACTTTC,CASSLVGASSGANVLTF
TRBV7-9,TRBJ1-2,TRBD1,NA,TGTGCCAGCAGTCTAGGGGGCCTGGAGGCCTATGGCTACACCTTC,CASSLGGLEAYGYTF
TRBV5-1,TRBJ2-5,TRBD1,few,TGCGCCAGCAGCCCCCGGGACAGGGGGCGGGGGACCCAGTACTTC,CASSPRDRGRGTQYF
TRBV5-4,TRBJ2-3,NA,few,TGTGCCAGCAGTCCGGACTGGGCTAGCACAGATACGCAGTATTTT,CASSPDWASTDTQYF
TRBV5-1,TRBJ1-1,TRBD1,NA,TGCGCCAGCAGCTTGGGCAGGGGGGACACTGAAGCTTTCTTT,CASSLGRGDTEAFF
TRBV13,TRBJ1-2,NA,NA,TGTGCCAGCACCACCACCCAGGGGTTGAATGGCTACACCTTC,CASTTTQGLNGYTF
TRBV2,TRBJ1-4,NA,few,TGTGCCACCCGACAGGAAGCTTCAACTAATGAAAAACTGTTTTTT,CATRQEASTNEKLFF
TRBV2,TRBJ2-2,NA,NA,TGTGCCAGCAGGGCGGAGAACACCGGGGAGCTGTTTTTT,CASRAENTGELFF
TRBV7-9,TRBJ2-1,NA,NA,TGTGCCAGCAGCTTAGGTCAGCAGCGCGAGCAGTTCTTC,CASSLGQQREQFF
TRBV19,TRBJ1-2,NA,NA,TGTGCCAGTAGTATAGACGACAGGCCTTATACCGGTGGAGCCCCCTATGGCTACACCTTC,CASSIDDRPYTGGAPYGYTF
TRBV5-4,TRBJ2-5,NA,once,TGTGCCAGCAGCTTGGGGGACCAGGGGTACCAAGAGACCCAGTACTTC,CASSLGDQGYQETQYF
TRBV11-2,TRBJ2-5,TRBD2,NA,TGTGCCGGCAGCTTAAATAGCGGGTACCAAGAGACCCAGTACTTC,CAGSLNSGYQETQYF
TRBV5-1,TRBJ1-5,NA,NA,TGCGCCAGCAGCTTCTCAGGGGAGTCTCAGCAGCCCCAGCATTTT,CASSFSGESQQPQHF
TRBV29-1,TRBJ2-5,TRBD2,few,TGCAGCGTGAAGAGGACTAGCGGGGAGGAGACCCAGTACTTC,CSVKRTSGEETQYF
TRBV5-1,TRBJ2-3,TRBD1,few,TGCGCCAGCAGCGCCGCAGACAGGGTAGTTGAGGATACGCAGTATTTT,CASSAADRVVEDTQYF
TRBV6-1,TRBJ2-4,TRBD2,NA,TGTGCCAGCAGTGTTGGACTAGCCGAGTACATTCAGTACTTC,CASSVGLAEYIQYF
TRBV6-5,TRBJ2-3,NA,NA,TGTGCCAGCAGTTACCGAGATACGCAGTATTTT,CASSYRDTQYF
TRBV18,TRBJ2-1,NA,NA,TGTGCCAGCTCACCGACAGATATTGAGCAGTTCTTC,CASSPTDIEQFF
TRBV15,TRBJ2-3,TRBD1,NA,TGTGCCACCAGCCGTGGACAGGTCACAGATACGCAGTATTTT,CATSRGQVTDTQYF
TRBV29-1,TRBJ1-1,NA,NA,TGCAGCGCCGGACAGTTCGGATCAACTGAAGCTTTCTTT,CSAGQFGSTEAFF
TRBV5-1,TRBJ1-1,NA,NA,TGCGCCAGCAGCACCACAGCGAACACTGAAGCTTTCTTT,CASSTTANTEAFF
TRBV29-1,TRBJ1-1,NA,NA,TGCAGCGTAGGAGCCGCGGGGGCCACTGAAGCTTTCTTT,CSVGAAGATEAFF
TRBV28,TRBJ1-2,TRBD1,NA,TGTGCCAGCAGTAAGGACAGGGGGCCTGGCACCTTC,CASSKDRGPGTF
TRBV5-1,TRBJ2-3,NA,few,TGCGCCAGCAGCCTACTACCCACAGATACGCAGTATTTT,CASSLLPTDTQYF
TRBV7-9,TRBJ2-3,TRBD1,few,TGTGCCAGCAGCTTGGGACAGGGGTTCACAGATACGCAGTATTTT,CASSLGQGFTDTQYF